One and the same sample provided the 2 T cell receptor beta chains below, sequenced in a study of STAT5B mutations in CD4+ large granular lymphocyte leukemia. Data came from immunoSEQ multiplex PCR; TCRdb stores just in-frame clones and leaves some out. The sample contains around 33,000 clones, 76% of which appear only once. Sequenced sample: CD4+ T cells from blood buffy coats. Every receptor here comes from a human donor in good health.

The chain recombines TRBV19 with TRBJ2-7; D is perhaps TRBD2 (5 bases). Trimming stripped 6 bases from V and 0 bases from J, with 12 bases between. This CDR3 comprises 14 residues. Germline CDR1 LNHDA, CDR2 SQIVND (reference sequence). Written as DNA, the CDR3 is TGTGCCAGTAGGGGCCCGGGATCCTCCTACGAGCAGTACTTC. Translated: CASRGPGSSYEQYF.

This chain joins TRBV7-8 and TRBJ2-1, with 12 bases aligning to TRBD2. In germline, CDR1 is SGHVS, CDR2 FQNEAQ. Losses at the gene ends were 5 bases for V and 2 bases for J; bases not matched to a gene: 1. This CDR3 spans 15 amino acids. In DNA, the CDR3 is TGTGCCAGCAGCCCTAGCGGGAGGGCCTACAATGAGCAGTTCTTC. It codes for CASSPSGRAYNEQFF.